Listed below are T cell receptor beta chains from one sample, sequenced in a study of T-cell reconstitution after alpha-beta-depleted transplantation in children. TCRdb re-called the PCR reads through MiXCR, storing one row per CDR3 protein. The sample has around 370,000 distinct CDR3 sequences, around a tenth seen once. The sample was PBMCs from the stem cell graft donor, taken from the stem cell graft. Every receptor here comes from a human donor who donated a stem cell graft to a child with acute lymphoblastic leukemia. CDR3s include the opening cysteine and the closing phenylalanine or tryptophan. Each record gives: clone size, J gene, V gene, CDR3 length, D gene, CDR3 protein, CDR3 DNA. D genes are given only for firm matches. Rows may omit the clone size; those that give it use once, few, many or a size class.

>NA|TRBJ2-1|TRBV7-2|16|NA
CASSLARAVGNNEQFF
TGTGCCAGCAGCTTAGCGCGGGCCGTCGGGAACAATGAGCAGTTCTTC
>many|TRBJ2-1|TRBV12-3/TRBV12-4|14|TRBD2
CASSGLDSYNEQFF
TGTGCCAGCAGTGGACTAGACTCATACAATGAGCAGTTCTTC
>NA|TRBJ1-1|TRBV18|13|TRBD1
CASSRTGVAEAFF
TGTGCCAGCTCACGCACAGGGGTCGCTGAAGCTTTCTTT
>few|TRBJ2-1|TRBV5-1|15|NA
CASSVTRVTYNEQFF
TGCGCCAGCAGCGTGACTAGGGTAACCTACAATGAGCAGTTCTTC
>NA|TRBJ2-2|TRBV10-3|12|NA
CAIRTSTGELFF
TGTGCCATAAGGACAAGCACCGGGGAGCTGTTTTTT
>few|TRBJ2-7|TRBV28|17|NA
CASSGSLAGDLSYEQYF
TGTGCCAGCAGTGGGTCCCTCGCAGGGGACCTCTCCTACGAGCAGTACTTC
>NA|TRBJ1-5|TRBV27|14|NA
CASSFARGNQPQHF
TGTGCCAGCAGTTTTGCCAGGGGTAATCAGCCCCAGCATTTT
>NA|TRBJ2-3|TRBV20-1|15|NA
CSARDKRKGTDTQYF
TGCAGTGCTAGAGATAAGCGCAAAGGGACAGATACGCAGTATTTT
>few|TRBJ2-5|TRBV7-8|19|TRBD1
CASSFELMDRVDYEETQYF
TGTGCCAGCAGCTTCGAGCTTATGGACAGGGTCGATTATGAAGAGACCCAGTACTTC
>NA|TRBJ2-7|TRBV5-1|12|NA
CASRGSAYEQYF
TGCGCCAGCCGGGGGAGCGCCTACGAGCAGTACTTC
>few|TRBJ2-1|TRBV12-3/TRBV12-4|14|TRBD2
CASSVGGRANEQFF
TGTGCCAGCAGTGTGGGGGGGAGGGCGAATGAGCAGTTCTTC
>many|TRBJ2-1|TRBV7-3|18|TRBD2
CASSLNPSGRERAPEQFF
TGTGCCAGCAGCTTAAACCCCAGCGGGCGGGAGAGGGCCCCTGAGCAGTTCTTC
>NA|TRBJ1-6|TRBV12-3/TRBV12-4|15|TRBD1
CASSTGQGIMPPLHF
TGTGCCAGCAGTACCGGACAGGGGATTATGCCACCCCTCCACTTT
>many|TRBJ2-3|TRBV5-5|14|NA
CASSRPGSTDTQYF
TGTGCCAGCAGCCGTCCGGGGAGTACGGATACGCAGTATTTT
>many|TRBJ2-1|TRBV27|13|NA
CASSTGFHNEQFF
TGTGCCAGCAGTACAGGGTTCCACAATGAGCAGTTCTTC
>NA|TRBJ2-1|TRBV5-1|15|NA
CASSLGSIRSNEQFF
TGCGCCAGCAGCTTGGGATCGATTAGAAGCAATGAGCAGTTCTTC
>NA|TRBJ1-1|TRBV11-2|13|NA
CASSLFLNTEAFF
TGTGCCAGCAGCTTATTTTTGAACACTGAAGCTTTCTTT
>many|TRBJ1-1|TRBV6-1|14|NA
CASSPGRRNTEAFF
TGTGCCAGCAGCCCCGGACGGAGGAACACTGAAGCTTTCTTT
>few|TRBJ2-3|TRBV28|15|NA
CASSLGLIGADTQYF
TGTGCCAGCAGTTTAGGGTTGATAGGGGCAGATACGCAGTATTTT
>few|TRBJ2-5|TRBV7-6|16|NA
CASSYNANEREETQYF
TGTGCCAGCAGCTATAATGCGAATGAAAGGGAAGAGACCCAGTACTTC
>few|TRBJ1-1|TRBV7-9|15|NA
CASSLGRSGGTEAFF
TGTGCCAGCAGCTTAGGCAGGAGTGGTGGCACTGAAGCTTTCTTT
>many|TRBJ2-3|TRBV12-3/TRBV12-4|14|NA
CASSRRPRADTQYF
TGTGCCAGCAGCCGGCGACCCCGTGCAGATACGCAGTATTTT
>few|TRBJ2-1|TRBV19|17|NA
CASSTRGAAYPYDEQFF
TGTGCCAGTAGTACACGAGGGGCCGCTTACCCCTACGATGAGCAGTTCTTC
>NA|TRBJ2-5|TRBV20-1|12|NA
CSAKVGQETQYF
TGCAGTGCTAAAGTCGGGCAAGAGACCCAGTACTTC
>few|TRBJ2-7|TRBV20-1|14|NA
CSAKHQGRNYEQYF
TGCAGTGCTAAACACCAGGGGAGGAACTACGAGCAGTACTTC
>few|TRBJ1-2|TRBV6-5|13|NA
CASSYSGGVGYTF
TGTGCCAGCAGTTACTCAGGGGGTGTGGGCTACACCTTC
>few|TRBJ2-5|TRBV29-1|15|NA
CSVEDWYRGGETQYF
TGCAGCGTTGAAGATTGGTACCGAGGAGGAGAGACCCAGTACTTC
>many|TRBJ2-1|TRBV7-2|11|NA
CASSFGLLQFF
TGTGCCAGCAGCTTCGGGCTCCTGCAGTTCTTC
>many|TRBJ2-2|TRBV7-9|12|NA
CASSPLMGELFF
TGTGCCAGCAGCCCTCTTATGGGGGAGCTGTTTTTT
>NA|TRBJ2-4|TRBV11-2|18|TRBD2
CASSSLAGPHPAKNIQYF
TGTGCCAGCAGCTCCCTAGCGGGACCCCACCCGGCCAAAAACATTCAGTACTTC
>few|TRBJ2-1|TRBV7-8|16|TRBD2
CASSLAVIAGVTEQFF
TGTGCCAGCAGCTTAGCGGTGATAGCGGGAGTTACTGAGCAGTTCTTC
>few|TRBJ1-5|TRBV5-6|13|NA
CASSLLGDQPQHF
TGTGCCAGCAGCCTCCTGGGTGATCAGCCCCAGCATTTT
>many|TRBJ2-5|TRBV15|13|NA
CATSNFRRETQYF
TGTGCCACCAGCAACTTCCGGAGGGAGACCCAGTACTTC
>few|TRBJ2-3|TRBV6-5|13|NA
CASSYQGTDTQYF
TGTGCCAGCAGTTACCAGGGCACAGATACGCAGTATTTT
>few|TRBJ2-5|TRBV11-3|16|TRBD2
CASSSRTSGEGETQYF
TGTGCCAGCAGCTCGCGGACTAGCGGAGAGGGGGAGACCCAGTACTTC
>NA|TRBJ2-6|TRBV7-2|15|NA
CASSLGPAGANGLTF
TGTGCCAGCAGCTTAGGACCAGCTGGGGCCAACGGCCTGACTTTC
>NA|TRBJ2-1|TRBV5-5|15|NA
CASSPKVSSYNEQFF
TGTGCCAGCAGCCCCAAAGTTAGCTCCTACAATGAGCAGTTCTTC
>NA|TRBJ2-7|TRBV5-1|13|NA
CASSPRGSYEQYF
TGCGCCAGCAGCCCCAGGGGTTCCTACGAGCAGTACTTC
>many|TRBJ2-5|TRBV20-1|15|TRBD2
CSARDVLAGQETQYF
TGCAGTGCTAGAGATGTCCTAGCGGGGCAAGAGACCCAGTACTTC
>few|TRBJ1-1|TRBV10-3|17|NA
CAISESRLASTGTEAFF
TGTGCCATCAGTGAATCGCGCCTGGCTTCCACGGGGACTGAAGCTTTCTTT
>few|TRBJ2-1|TRBV7-3|15|NA
CASSLVVTSYNEQFF
TGTGCCAGCAGCTTAGTAGTTACCTCCTACAATGAGCAGTTCTTC
>few|TRBJ1-2|TRBV5-1|13|TRBD1
CASSSGQGEGYTF
TGCGCCAGCAGCTCTGGACAGGGGGAGGGCTACACCTTC
>many|TRBJ2-3|TRBV7-9|12|NA
CAIGEGADTQYF
TGTGCCATCGGAGAGGGGGCAGATACGCAGTATTTT
>few|TRBJ2-1|TRBV12-3/TRBV12-4|16|TRBD2
CASSFLTSGAYNEQFF
TGTGCCAGCAGTTTCTTGACTAGCGGGGCTTACAATGAGCAGTTCTTC
>NA|TRBJ2-3|TRBV7-3|14|TRBD1
CASSLAGQADTQYF
TGTGCCAGCAGCTTAGCGGGACAGGCAGATACGCAGTATTTT
>few|TRBJ2-5|TRBV28|15|TRBD2
CASSLGGGSQETQYF
TGTGCCAGCAGTTTGGGGGGAGGGAGCCAAGAGACCCAGTACTTC
>NA|TRBJ2-7|TRBV28|16|TRBD2
CASSLLTGGGSYEQYF
TGTGCCAGCAGTTTACTGACTGGGGGGGGGTCCTACGAGCAGTACTTC
>many|TRBJ2-7|TRBV12-3/TRBV12-4|12|NA
CASSPYRDEQYF
TGTGCCAGCAGTCCTTACAGGGACGAGCAGTACTTC
>many|TRBJ2-3|TRBV6-4|15|NA
CASRSGPYSTDTQYF
TGTGCCAGCAGGAGCGGGCCCTATAGCACAGATACGCAGTATTTT
>NA|TRBJ2-1|TRBV4-3|18|NA
CASSQVLGAGSSYNEQFF
TGCGCCAGCAGCCAAGTCCTGGGGGCGGGGAGCTCCTACAATGAGCAGTTCTTC
>NA|TRBJ2-7|TRBV6-4|15|NA
CASSDSFQGPSEQYF
TGTGCCAGCAGTGACTCTTTTCAGGGGCCAAGCGAGCAGTACTTC
>NA|TRBJ2-5|TRBV10-2|15|NA
CASSDGTGWQETQYF
TGCGCCAGCAGTGACGGAACAGGCTGGCAAGAGACCCAGTACTTC
>few|TRBJ2-2|TRBV10-3|16|TRBD2
CAISAGAGVGTGELFF
TGTGCCATCAGTGCGGGAGCGGGAGTTGGTACCGGGGAGCTGTTTTTT
>NA|TRBJ2-2|TRBV5-1|16|NA
CASSMFGPANTGELFF
TGCGCCAGCAGCATGTTCGGACCAGCGAACACCGGGGAGCTGTTTTTT